The clone carrying this TCR beta chain was recorded once. V was pared by 0 bases and J by 9 bases, with 16 bases between. Germline loops: CDR1 SGHDT, CDR2 YYEEEE. This CDR3 spans 14 amino acids. The data derive from a study of blood T cell repertoires in COVID-19. Study as a whole: From the United States, Italy and Spain came samples of acute and convalescent COVID-19.

Sequenced by immunoSEQ multiplex PCR; TCRdb stores in-frame clones only, minus some. The top ten clones hold 5.4% of a sample with roughly 150,000 clones, 70% to 90% of them seen once. Seattle patients were enrolled during active infection and followed longitudinally. The source is a woman aged 45-60 years with COVID-19, enrolled during active disease. The chain combines TRBV5-6 with TRBJ2-7, with D possibly matching TRBD1 (5 bases). Sample: peripheral blood. The CDR3 coding sequence is TGTGCCAGCAGCTTGGAGAGGCAGGGAATAGCGCAGTACTTC. Translating it yields CASSLERQGIAQYF.